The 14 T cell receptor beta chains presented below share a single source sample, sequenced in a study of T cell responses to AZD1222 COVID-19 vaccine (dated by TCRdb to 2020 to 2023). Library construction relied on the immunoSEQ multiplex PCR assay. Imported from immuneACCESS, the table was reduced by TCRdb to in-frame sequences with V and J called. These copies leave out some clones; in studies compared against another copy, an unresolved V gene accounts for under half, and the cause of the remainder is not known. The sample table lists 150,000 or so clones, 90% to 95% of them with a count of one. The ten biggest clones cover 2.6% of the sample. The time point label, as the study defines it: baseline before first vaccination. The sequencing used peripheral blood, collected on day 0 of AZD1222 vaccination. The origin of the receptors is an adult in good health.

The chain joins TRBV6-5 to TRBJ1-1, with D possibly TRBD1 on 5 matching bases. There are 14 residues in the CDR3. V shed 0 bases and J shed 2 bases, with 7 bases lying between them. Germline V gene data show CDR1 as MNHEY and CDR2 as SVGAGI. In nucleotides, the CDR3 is TGTGCCAGCAGTTACTCAGGGGATAACACTGAAGCTTTCTTT. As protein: CASSYSGDNTEAFF.

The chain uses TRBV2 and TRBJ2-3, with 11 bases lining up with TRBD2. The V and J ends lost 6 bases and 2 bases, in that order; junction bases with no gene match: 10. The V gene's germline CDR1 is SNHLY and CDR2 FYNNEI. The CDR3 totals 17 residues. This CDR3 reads CASRRLLAGATTDTQYF. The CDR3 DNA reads TGTGCCAGCAGACGCCTACTAGCGGGAGCGACCACAGATACGCAGTATTTT.

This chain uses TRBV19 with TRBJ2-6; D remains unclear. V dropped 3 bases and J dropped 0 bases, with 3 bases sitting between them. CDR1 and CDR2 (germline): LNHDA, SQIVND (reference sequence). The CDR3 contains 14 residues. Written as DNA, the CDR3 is TGTGCCAGTAGTATCAACTCTGGGGCCAACGTCCTGACTTTC. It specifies CASSINSGANVLTF. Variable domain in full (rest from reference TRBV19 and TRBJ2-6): DGGITQSPKYLFRKEGQNVTLSCEQNLNHDAMYWYRQDPGQGLRLIYYSQIVNDFQKGDIAEGYSVSREKKESFPLTVTSAQKNPTAFYLCASSINSGANVLTFGAGSRLTVL.

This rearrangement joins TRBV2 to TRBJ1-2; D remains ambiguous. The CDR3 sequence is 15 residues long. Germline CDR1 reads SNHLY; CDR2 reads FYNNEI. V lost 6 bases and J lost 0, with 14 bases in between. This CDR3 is CASSPRGWANYGYTF. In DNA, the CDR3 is TGTGCCAGCAGCCCCCGGGGTTGGGCTAACTATGGCTACACCTTC. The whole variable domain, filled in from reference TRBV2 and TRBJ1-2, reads EPEVTQTPSHQVTQMGQEVILRCVPISNHLYFYWYRQILGQKVEFLVSFYNNEISEKSEIFDDQFSVERPDGSNFTLKIRSTKLEDSAMYFCASSPRGWANYGYTFGSGTRLTVV.

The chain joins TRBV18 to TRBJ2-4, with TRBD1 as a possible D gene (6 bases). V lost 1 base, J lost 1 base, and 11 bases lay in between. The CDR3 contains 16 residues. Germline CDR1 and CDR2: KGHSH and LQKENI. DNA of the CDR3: TGTGCCAGCTCACCACTCCAGGGGACGGCCAAAAACATTCAGTACTTC. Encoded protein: CASSPLQGTAKNIQYF.

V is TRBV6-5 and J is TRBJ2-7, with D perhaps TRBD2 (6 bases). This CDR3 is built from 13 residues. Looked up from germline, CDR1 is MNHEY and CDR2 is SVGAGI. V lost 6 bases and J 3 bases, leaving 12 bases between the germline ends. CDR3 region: CASSQGTYYEQYF. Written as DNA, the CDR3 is TGTGCCAGCAGCCAAGGGACTTACTACGAGCAGTACTTC.

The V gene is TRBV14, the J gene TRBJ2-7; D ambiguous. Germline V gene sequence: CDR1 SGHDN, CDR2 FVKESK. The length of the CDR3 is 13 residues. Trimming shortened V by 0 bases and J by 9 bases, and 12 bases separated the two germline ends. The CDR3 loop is CASSQDSGTGQYF. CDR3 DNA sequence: TGTGCCAGCAGCCAAGATTCTGGAACGGGGCAGTACTTC.

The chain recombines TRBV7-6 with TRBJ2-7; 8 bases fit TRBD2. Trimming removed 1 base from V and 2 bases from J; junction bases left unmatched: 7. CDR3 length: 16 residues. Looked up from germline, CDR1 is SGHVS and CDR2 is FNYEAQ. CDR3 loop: CASSLEAGALAYEQYF. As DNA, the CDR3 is TGTGCCAGCAGCTTAGAAGCGGGGGCGCTGGCCTACGAGCAGTACTTC.

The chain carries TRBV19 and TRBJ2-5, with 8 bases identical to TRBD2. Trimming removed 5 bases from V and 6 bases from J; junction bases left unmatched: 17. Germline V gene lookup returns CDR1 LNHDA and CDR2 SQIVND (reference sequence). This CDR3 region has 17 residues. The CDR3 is CASSPRAGAGDRKTQYF. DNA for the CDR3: TGTGCCAGTAGTCCTCGAGCGGGAGCGGGAGACAGGAAGACCCAGTACTTC.

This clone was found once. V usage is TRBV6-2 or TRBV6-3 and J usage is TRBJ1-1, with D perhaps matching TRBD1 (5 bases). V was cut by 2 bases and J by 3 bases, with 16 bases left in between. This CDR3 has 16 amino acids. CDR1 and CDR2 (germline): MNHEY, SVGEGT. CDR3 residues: CASSYHPGRGDTEAFF. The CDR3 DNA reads TGTGCCAGCAGTTACCACCCCGGGAGAGGGGACACTGAAGCTTTCTTT.

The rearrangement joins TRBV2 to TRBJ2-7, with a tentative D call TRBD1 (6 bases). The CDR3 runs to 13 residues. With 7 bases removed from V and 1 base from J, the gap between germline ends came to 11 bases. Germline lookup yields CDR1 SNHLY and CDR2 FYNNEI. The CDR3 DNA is TGTGCCAGCACCCGGGACACTTCCTACGAGCAGTACTTC. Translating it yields CASTRDTSYEQYF.

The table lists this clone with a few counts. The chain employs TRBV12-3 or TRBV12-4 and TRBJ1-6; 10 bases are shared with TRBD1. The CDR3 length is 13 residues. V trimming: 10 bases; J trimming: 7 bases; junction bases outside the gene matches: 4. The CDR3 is CAIGTGVNSPLHF. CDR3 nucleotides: TGTGCCATCGGGACAGGGGTAAATTCACCCCTCCACTTT.

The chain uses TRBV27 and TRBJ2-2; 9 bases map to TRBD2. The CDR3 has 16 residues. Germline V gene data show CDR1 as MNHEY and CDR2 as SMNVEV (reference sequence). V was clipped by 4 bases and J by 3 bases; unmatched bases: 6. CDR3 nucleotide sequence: TGTGCCAGCAGTTCCCTAGCGGGATCGGACACCGGGGAGCTGTTTTTT. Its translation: CASSSLAGSDTGELFF.

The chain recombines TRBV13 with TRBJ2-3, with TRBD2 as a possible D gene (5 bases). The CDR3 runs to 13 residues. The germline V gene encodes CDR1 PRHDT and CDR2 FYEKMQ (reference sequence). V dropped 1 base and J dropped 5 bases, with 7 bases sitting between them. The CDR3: CASSLVGVDTQYF. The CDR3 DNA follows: TGTGCCAGCAGCTTAGTCGGGGTAGATACGCAGTATTTT.